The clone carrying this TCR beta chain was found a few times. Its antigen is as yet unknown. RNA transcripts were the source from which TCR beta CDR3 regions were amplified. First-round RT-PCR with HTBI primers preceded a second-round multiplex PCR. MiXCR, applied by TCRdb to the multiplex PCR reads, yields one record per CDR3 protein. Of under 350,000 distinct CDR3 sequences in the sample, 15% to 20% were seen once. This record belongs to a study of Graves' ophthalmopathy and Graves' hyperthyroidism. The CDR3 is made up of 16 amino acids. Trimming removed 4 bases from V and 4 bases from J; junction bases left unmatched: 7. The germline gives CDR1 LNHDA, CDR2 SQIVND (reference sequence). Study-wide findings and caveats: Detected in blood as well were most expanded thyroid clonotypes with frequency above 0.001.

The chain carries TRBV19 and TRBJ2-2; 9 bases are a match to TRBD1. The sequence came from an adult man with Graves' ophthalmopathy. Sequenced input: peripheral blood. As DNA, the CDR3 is TGTGCCAGTAGTAATACCGGGACAGGGCTCACCGGGGAGCTGTTTTTT. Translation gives CASSNTGTGLTGELFF.